This T cell receptor (beta chain) was sequenced in a study of T cell responses to AZD1222 COVID-19 vaccine. Study-wide results and limits: Following two doses of AZD1222, Spike-specific TCR breadth and depth rose.

Clones were sequenced by immunoSEQ multiplex PCR, and TCRdb holds only the in-frame ones, with some missing. Here the sample spans about 130,000 clones, approximately 86% being singletons. Analysis merged second doses at about 4 or about 12 weeks. This CDR3 contains 12 residues. V lost 1 base, J lost 8 bases, and 6 bases lay in between. Of note for this clone: Its antigen is unidentified.

Source: peripheral blood, taken 28 days after the second AZD1222 dose. This receptor was identified in an adult who received the AZD1222 COVID-19 vaccine. This chain uses TRBV12-3 or TRBV12-4 with TRBJ1-3; no clear D. The CDR3 protein is CASSLGVYTIYF. Here the CDR3 DNA reads TGTGCCAGCAGTTTAGGTGTCTACACCATATATTTT.